This T cell receptor beta chain was obtained from a study of post-analysis software for immune sequencing data (dated by TCRdb to about 2015). At the level of the whole study: Disease courses on record covered relapsing-remitting, secondary progressive and progressive-relapsing multiple sclerosis, though some patients had no subtype annotation. The multiple sclerosis patient repertoires were compared with more than 9 previously published healthy control repertoires from donors aged about 6 to 26 years. A subset of samples was prepared in parallel using single-end sample barcoding, then pooled and co-amplified after Illumina adapter ligation. Here is what the overall study found, with its caveats: Multiple sclerosis patients had significantly lower normalized Chao1 diversity than controls, a result that suggests substantial peripheral T-cell clonal expansion. The multiple sclerosis patient group was slightly younger than the control group. Strong co-clustering of samples prepared in the same batch was shown by direct clustering with F measure, prompting a batch-effect correction. Significantly higher frequencies in patients than in controls were found for five TRBV segments, including TRBV5-6, TRBV5-1 and TRBV20-1.

On this clonotype itself: Its antigen is not yet known. Base quality data are lacking; no much larger clone is found one base away.

TCR beta repertoires were profiled from peripheral blood of about a dozen young patients with multiple sclerosis to demonstrate the VDJtools post-analysis software. The multiple sclerosis patients were children and adolescents between roughly 6 and 17 years of age. Library generation was performed with PCR. The instrument given in TCRdb is Illumina HiSeq 2500. To reduce PCR and sequencing biases, unique molecular identifiers were built into the TCR beta cDNA libraries. Every 1 to 10 million input T cells yielded 500,000 or so cDNA molecules, meaning each molecule approximated one T cell. The same protocol used for the earlier healthy control dataset was applied to prepare and sequence the patient libraries. Samples belonging to the same batch were prepared together, multiplexed and sequenced on a shared HiSeq lane. The study's own analysis went as follows. MIGEC handled the raw barcoded reads, throwing out single-read molecular identifier groups before consensus assembly and CDR3 extraction. Clonotype tables were post-analysed with VDJtools, normalizing diversity by down-sampling all datasets to the smallest sample size. Repertoire overlap clustering matched CDR3 amino acid but not nucleotide sequences to correct batch-related cross-sample contamination. The raw public reads went through TCRdb reprocessing: fastp at Q25, MiXCR clone calling, in-frame beta chains kept. A single entry per CDR3 protein holds the most common genes and DNA from its merged rows. TCRdb, rather than the study authors, made the V and J calls. The table for this sample lists 750,000 to 900,000 distinct CDR3 sequences; about half of them were counted only once. Roughly 4.9% of the sample belongs to the ten largest clones.

V is trimmed back by 5 bases and J by 6 bases, and the junction contains 9 bases that no gene match accounts for. Inclusive of the bounding cysteine and phenylalanine, the CDR3 is 15 residues long. Here the CDR3 DNA is all that survives: 45 bases in frame from base 1. The germline V gene encodes CDR1 SGHRS and CDR2 YFSETQ. In this chain, TRBV5-1 is recombined with TRBJ2-1, with 9 middle bases fitting TRBD2. The receptor was derived from a girl aged 10 to 17 with multiple sclerosis. Sequencing was performed on blood. For the CDR3, the sequence is CASSLPAGGFNEQFF. The DNA sequence reads TGCGCCAGCAGTTTGCCAGCGGGAGGATTCAATGAGCAGTTCTTC. Reference TRBV5-1 and TRBJ2-1 genes cover what lies past the CDR3, so the full variable domain is KAGVTQTPRYLIKTRGQQVTLSCSPISGHRSVSWYQQTPGQGLQFLFEYFSETQRNKGNFPGRFSGRQFSNSRSEMNVSTLELGDSALYLCASSLPAGGFNEQFFGPGTRLTVL.